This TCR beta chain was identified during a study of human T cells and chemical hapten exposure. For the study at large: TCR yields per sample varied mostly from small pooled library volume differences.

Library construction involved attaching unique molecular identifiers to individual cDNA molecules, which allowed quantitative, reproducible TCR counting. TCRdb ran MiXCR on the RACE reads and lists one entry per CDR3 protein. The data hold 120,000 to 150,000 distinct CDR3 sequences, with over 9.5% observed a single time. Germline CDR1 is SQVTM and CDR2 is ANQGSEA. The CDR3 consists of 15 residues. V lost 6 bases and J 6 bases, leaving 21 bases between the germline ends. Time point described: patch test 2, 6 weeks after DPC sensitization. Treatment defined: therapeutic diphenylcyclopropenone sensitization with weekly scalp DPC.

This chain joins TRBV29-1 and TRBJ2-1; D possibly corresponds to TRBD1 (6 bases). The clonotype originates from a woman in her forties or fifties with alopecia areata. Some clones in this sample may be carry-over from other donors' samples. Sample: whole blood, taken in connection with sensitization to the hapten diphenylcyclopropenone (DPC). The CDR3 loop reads CSVIGDRSRVNEQFF. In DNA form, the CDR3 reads TGCAGCGTGATTGGAGACAGGTCGCGGGTCAATGAGCAGTTCTTC.